The 21 T cell receptor beta chains given below trace back to one sample, sequenced in a study of blood T cell repertoires in COVID-19. Generated by immunoSEQ multiplex PCR, the TCRdb table keeps only in-frame clones and is missing some. This sample has around 260,000 clones, with roughly 80% found just once. The sequencing input was peripheral blood. Receptor source: a woman aged 45-59 years who had recovered from COVID-19.

The V gene is TRBV27, the J gene TRBJ2-1; TRBD2 aligns across 12 bases. The ends lost 6 bases at V and 3 bases at J; junction bases unmatched: 3. The CDR3 consists of 15 residues. In germline, CDR1 is MNHEY, CDR2 SMNVEV (reference sequence). The CDR3 loop is CASRTSGRIYNEQFF. The CDR3 DNA sequence: TGTGCCAGCAGAACTAGCGGGAGGATCTACAATGAGCAGTTCTTC.

The chain links TRBV28 to TRBJ2-1; D is unclear. The CDR3 has 14 residues. Trimming pared 5 bases from V and 0 bases from J, leaving 8 bases between. Germline lookup yields CDR1 MDHEN and CDR2 SYDVKM. CDR3 loop: CASSPASSYNEQFF. CDR3 bases: TGTGCCAGCAGTCCCGCGAGCTCCTACAATGAGCAGTTCTTC.

The V and J genes are TRBV6-5 and TRBJ1-2, with TRBD1 matching 8 bases. V trimming: 6 bases; J trimming: 2 bases; junction bases outside the gene matches: 8. CDR3 length: 15 amino acids. Germline CDR1 MNHEY, CDR2 SVGAGI. CDR3: CASSLNRGKNYGYTF. The CDR3, as DNA: TGTGCCAGCAGCCTAAACAGGGGGAAGAACTATGGCTACACCTTC.

The chain has TRBV7-2 and TRBJ1-2, with 11 bases aligning to TRBD1. CDR3 length equals 18 residues. Unmatched junction bases numbered 7, after V lost 1 base and J lost 0 bases. Per germline, CDR1 SGHTA and CDR2 FQGNSA. The CDR3 bases are TGTGCCAGCAGCTTAGTTTCAGGACAGGGGGCTACTAACTATGGCTACACCTTC. Translating gives CASSLVSGQGATNYGYTF.

The J gene is TRBJ2-7, the V gene TRBV13, with a possible D match to TRBD1 (6 bases). The CDR3 is 15 amino acids. Germline assignment: CDR1 PRHDT and CDR2 FYEKMQ (reference sequence). V lost 0 bases to trimming and J lost 3 bases, with 12 bases between them. CDR3 nucleotides: TGTGCCAGCAGCTTAGGCATCACAGGGATCTACGAGCAGTACTTC. Its translation: CASSLGITGIYEQYF.

CDR3 region: CASSPGGAGYGYTF. The CDR3 DNA follows: TGTGCCAGCAGCCCCGGAGGGGCGGGGTATGGCTACACCTTC. This sequence joins TRBV28 and TRBJ1-2; the D gene is possibly TRBD1 (5 bases). CDR1 MDHEN and CDR2 SYDVKM come from the germline V gene. The CDR3 sequence is 14 residues long. V lost 6 bases and J 5 bases, leaving 16 bases between the germline ends.

The V call is TRBV30, the J call TRBJ2-7; a possible D gene is TRBD2 (7 bases). With 1 base removed from V and 4 bases from J, the gap between germline ends came to 11 bases. CDR1 is GTSNPN, CDR2 SVGIG, per germline (reference sequence). This CDR3 has 13 amino acids. The CDR3 region has the DNA TGTGCCTGGAGTGGGGGAGGGGGATACGAGCAGTACTTC. It encodes CAWSGGGGYEQYF.

The CDR3 sequence: CASSPSTGHFFTDTQYF. The CDR3 coding sequence is TGTGCCAGCAGCCCCTCGACAGGGCATTTTTTCACAGATACGCAGTATTTT. The rearrangement uses TRBV28 and TRBJ2-3, with TRBD1 identical over 7 bases. Germline loops: CDR1 MDHEN, CDR2 SYDVKM. V lost 6 bases and J lost 2; bases outside the gene matches: 14. There are 17 residues in the CDR3.

The sample holds one count of this clone. V gene TRBV4-3 combines with J gene TRBJ1-2; 8 bases are shared with TRBD1. The J segment lost 5 bases and the V segment lost 0 bases, leaving 11 bases of the junction unmatched. This CDR3 comprises 17 residues. The germline V gene has CDR1 LGHNA and CDR2 YSLEER. CDR3 sequence reads: CASSQDGQGAAGYGYTF. Written as DNA, the CDR3 is TGCGCCAGCAGCCAAGATGGGCAGGGGGCCGCGGGTTATGGCTACACCTTC.

The chain joins TRBV10-3 to TRBJ1-1; D is unclear. This CDR3 region has 14 residues. Germline-derived CDR1 and CDR2 are ENHRY and SYGVKD. Trimming removed 0 bases at V and 3 bases at J, with 8 bases between. In nucleotides, the CDR3 is TGTGCCATCAGTGAGTCGACCGGGGACACTGAAGCTTTCTTT. It yields the protein CAISESTGDTEAFF.

This clone was recorded a few times. V is TRBV6-4 and J is TRBJ1-6, with a tentative D call TRBD1 (6 bases). Germline V gene data show CDR1 as MRHNA and CDR2 as SNTAGT. This CDR3 contains 13 residues. V lost 3 bases to trimming and J lost 13 bases, with 13 bases between them. CDR3 sequence (DNA): TGTGCCAGCAGTGAGATTGAGGGGGGGCCCCTCCACTTT. Encoded protein: CASSEIEGGPLHF.

This chain links TRBV2 with TRBJ1-1; TRBD1 agrees at 7 bases. Germline loops: CDR1 SNHLY, CDR2 FYNNEI. Trimming at V came to 4 bases and at J to 4 bases, leaving 9 bases not matched to a gene. The CDR3 is 15 amino acids. The CDR3 sequence: CASSVGQVGATEAFF. CDR3 nucleotides: TGTGCCAGCAGTGTCGGACAGGTGGGAGCCACTGAAGCTTTCTTT.

The J gene is TRBJ2-3, the V gene TRBV5-1; D is unresolved. With 2 bases removed from V and 5 bases from J, the gap between germline ends came to 12 bases. This CDR3 is 14 amino acids long. The germline gives CDR1 SGHRS, CDR2 YFSETQ. The CDR3 DNA follows: TGCGCCAGCAGCTTAGAGACCCGCGGAGATACGCAGTATTTT. This sequence encodes CASSLETRGDTQYF. Filled out from reference TRBV5-1 and TRBJ2-3, the complete variable domain reads KAGVTQTPRYLIKTRGQQVTLSCSPISGHRSVSWYQQTPGQGLQFLFEYFSETQRNKGNFPGRFSGRQFSNSRSEMNVSTLELGDSALYLCASSLETRGDTQYFGPGTRLTVL.

This clone is a singleton in its sample. This CDR3 is CASSLKMGAGTEAFF. Written as DNA, the CDR3 is TGTGCCAGCAGCCTAAAAATGGGGGCAGGTACTGAAGCTTTCTTT. The V gene is TRBV6-2 or TRBV6-3, the J gene TRBJ1-1, with a possible D match to TRBD1 (6 bases). Germline V gene lookup returns CDR1 MNHEY and CDR2 SVGEGT. The CDR3 spans 15 residues. The V and J ends lost 6 bases and 5 bases respectively, with 19 bases between them.

The chain recombines TRBV5-1 with TRBJ1-2, with D tentatively TRBD1 (6 bases). V was shortened by 4 bases and J by 6 bases, with 19 bases between the two germline ends. In germline, CDR1 is SGHRS, CDR2 YFSETQ. CDR3 length: 15 amino acids. CDR3 nucleotide sequence: TGCGCCAGCAGCGTGAGCGGGGGCCAGACAGATGGCTACACCTTC. It translates to CASSVSGGQTDGYTF.

This chain uses TRBV5-4 with TRBJ2-5, with D unresolved. Germline lookup yields CDR1 SGHNT and CDR2 YYREEE (reference sequence). Trimming pared 1 base from V and 0 bases from J, leaving 10 bases between. The CDR3 is made up of 15 amino acids. The CDR3 coding sequence is TGTGCCAGCAGCTTGTTCTGGGCGAACCAAGAGACCCAGTACTTC. Residues: CASSLFWANQETQYF.

This clone was found once. CDR3 bases: TGTGCCATCAGCGGGACAGGAAGCACTGAAGCTTTCTTT. Amino acid sequence: CAISGTGSTEAFF. The chain links TRBV10-3 to TRBJ1-1; 8 bases agree with TRBD1. This CDR3 contains 13 residues. V shed 6 bases and J 4 bases; nucleotides not matched to a gene: 4. Germline CDR1 ENHRY, CDR2 SYGVKD.

The V call is TRBV4-2, the J call TRBJ2-7; TRBD1 matches at 8 bases. Germline-derived CDR1 and CDR2 are LGHNA and YNFKEQ. CDR3 length: 18 residues. V dropped 0 bases and J dropped 1; count of bases not matched to a gene: 11. The CDR3: CASSQDFFRDRISYEQYF. The CDR3 DNA follows: TGTGCCAGCAGCCAAGATTTTTTCCGGGACAGGATTTCCTACGAGCAGTACTTC.

This clone occurred once. Here the CDR3 reads CATSYSGTGGSGTGELFF. CDR3 coding DNA: TGTGCCACCAGTTACTCCGGGACAGGGGGCAGTGGCACCGGGGAGCTGTTTTTT. The rearrangement links TRBV24-1 to TRBJ2-2; 12 bases are shared with TRBD1. The CDR3 spans 18 residues. Germline-derived CDR1 and CDR2 are KGHDR and SFDVKD. J lost 4 bases, V lost 6 bases, and 11 bases had no gene match.

V is TRBV6-5 and J is TRBJ2-5; the D gene is possibly TRBD1 (5 bases). Germline-derived CDR1 and CDR2 are MNHEY and SVGAGI. Deletions cut 0 bases from V and 5 bases from J, with 13 bases between. The length of the CDR3 is 15 residues. Written as DNA, the CDR3 is TGTGCCAGCAGTTACTCCGGCAGGGCAGGGGAGACCCAGTACTTC. Translated, it gives CASSYSGRAGETQYF.

This chain joins TRBV7-5 and TRBJ2-7; whether TRBD2, the table's D call, matches the DNA was not checked. TRBV7-5 is tagged as a pseudogene. The CDR3 has 15 residues. The DNA of the CDR3 is TGTGTCAGAAGCTTAGTAGGAGGGACCTCCTACGAGCAGTACTTC. It yields the protein CVRSLVGGTSYEQYF.